This entry is about one TCR beta chain. Its cognate antigen is unknown. These data originate in a study of resident and recirculating memory T cells in vitiligo. In the study overall: Genomic DNA was extracted from whole homogenized samples, with no cell sorting.

Germline CDR1 SNHLY, CDR2 FYNNEI. CDR3 length equals 13 residues. Between the trimmed V and J ends, which lost 8 bases and 4 bases, there was a span of 13 bases. Patients' lesions had not changed for the previous 6 months. Patients had received no treatment within the previous three months. Study-wide findings and caveats: TCR sequences were not conserved across biopsy sites or patients.

The data were produced by immunoSEQ multiplex PCR, yet TCRdb's version contains in-frame clones alone and is incomplete. The profile shows about 76,000 clones, about 91% of them singletons. Material for sequencing was blood. The TCR comes from a male donor with vitiligo. The V gene is TRBV2, the J gene TRBJ2-3; a weak D match, TRBD1 (6 bases). Here the CDR3 reads CASPNGGSDTQYF. The CDR3 region has the DNA TGTGCCAGCCCTAATGGGGGCTCAGATACGCAGTATTTT.